Presented here are 30 T cell receptor beta chains from one specimen sequenced in a study of shared clonotypes between healthy human individuals. Sequenced by immunoSEQ multiplex PCR; TCRdb stores in-frame clones only, minus some. The sample includes over 950,000 clones, 70% to 80% of them seen just once. The source material was memory CD4+ T cells from PBMCs. Subset indicated: CD45RA-negative fraction. All receptors come from a man younger than 35 in good health. Some clones in this sample may be carry-over from other donors' samples.

The chain carries TRBV4-2 and TRBJ1-3; D gene unclear. CDR1 and CDR2 from the germline V gene are LGHNA and YNFKEQ. Trimming cost V 2 bases and J 0 bases, with 2 bases left between them. This CDR3 region has 13 residues. CDR3 residues: CASSQTSGNTIYF. The CDR3, as DNA: TGTGCCAGCAGCCAAACCTCTGGAAACACCATATATTTT.

This clone was observed once. The chain combines TRBV19 with TRBJ1-1; D gene unclear. Germline V gene lookup returns CDR1 LNHDA and CDR2 SQIVND (reference sequence). The CDR3 has 13 amino acids. Deletions cut 5 bases from V and 7 bases from J, with 14 bases between. The CDR3 loop is CASSLREGIEAFF. CDR3 in DNA: TGTGCCAGTAGTCTGCGAGAAGGCATTGAAGCTTTCTTT.

This clone came up a few times. The chain joins TRBV7-2 to TRBJ1-2; D call uncertain. CDR1 is SGHTA, CDR2 FQGNSA, per germline. The CDR3 covers 12 residues. Trimming took 3 bases from V and 4 from J, leaving 6 bases between them. In nucleotides, the CDR3 is TGTGCCAGCAGCTTCCGCATCTATGGCTACACCTTC. This gives the protein CASSFRIYGYTF.

The V call is TRBV30, the J call TRBJ2-1; 12 nucleotides line up with TRBD2. From germline, CDR1 is GTSNPN and CDR2 SVGIG (reference sequence). V dropped 1 base and J dropped 9; count of bases not matched to a gene: 4. This CDR3 has 14 residues. The DNA for the CDR3 is TGTGCCTGGAGTGGTCTAGCGGGAGGGGGTGAGCAGTTCTTC. Amino acids: CAWSGLAGGGEQFF.

V is TRBV10-3 and J is TRBJ2-2; 9 bases are shared with TRBD1. Germline CDR1 is ENHRY and CDR2 is SYGVKD. With 10 bases clipped from V and 6 bases from J, the junction kept 9 bases outside the gene matches. There are 14 residues in the CDR3. The CDR3 is CATAGTGRAGELFF. In nucleotides, the CDR3 is TGTGCCACCGCGGGGACAGGGCGGGCCGGGGAGCTGTTTTTT.

This chain joins TRBV7-2 and TRBJ2-7; weak D call: TRBD2 (6 bases). Trimming removed 5 bases at V and 2 bases at J, with 16 bases between. The CDR3 is 15 amino acids. Germline CDR1 reads SGHTA; CDR2 reads FQGNSA. The CDR3: CASSRGASETYEQYF. Written as DNA, the CDR3 is TGTGCCAGCAGCCGCGGGGCTAGCGAAACCTACGAGCAGTACTTC. The full variable domain, its missing parts supplied by reference TRBV7-2 and TRBJ2-7, is GAGVSQSPSNKVTEKGKDVELRCDPISGHTALYWYRQSLGQGLEFLIYFQGNSAPDKSGLPSDRFSAERTGGSVSTLTIQRTQQEDSAVYLCASSRGASETYEQYFGPGTRLTVT.

This rearrangement joins TRBV5-1 to TRBJ1-1; TRBD1 is a possible D gene (5 bases). The CDR3 contains 14 residues. CDR1 is SGHRS and CDR2 is YFSETQ in the germline V gene. Trimming took off 8 bases at V and 5 bases at J, with 19 bases between the two ends. CDR3 nucleotide sequence: TGCGCCAGTACTGCCAAAACAGGAGAAACTGAAGCTTTCTTT. As protein: CASTAKTGETEAFF.

The chain links TRBV28 to TRBJ1-1; 9 positions agree with TRBD1. Trimming at V came to 6 bases and at J to 4 bases, leaving 9 bases not matched to a gene. The CDR3 loop spans 15 amino acids. CDR1 and CDR2 (germline): MDHEN, SYDVKM. The CDR3 bases are TGTGCCAGCAGCGCACAGGGGGCCAGCGTCACTGAAGCTTTCTTT. Its protein is CASSAQGASVTEAFF.

V is TRBV11-3 and J is TRBJ2-7, with TRBD2 identical over 11 bases. V gave up 5 bases and J gave up 7 bases; unmatched junction bases: 7. Germline V gives CDR1 SGHNT, CDR2 YENEEA. The CDR3 is made up of 14 amino acids. Written as DNA, the CDR3 is TGTGCCAGCAGCCTCAGCAGACTAGCGGGGGAGCAGTACTTC. This gives the protein CASSLSRLAGEQYF.

About this clone itself: The same CDR3 also results from other DNA sequences found in this sample. The chain is built from TRBV5-1 and TRBJ1-1; 7 bases are shared with TRBD1. The CDR3 has 14 residues. Germline assignment: CDR1 SGHRS and CDR2 YFSETQ. V was clipped by 4 bases and J by 2 bases; unmatched bases: 5. DNA of the CDR3: TGCGCCAGCAGCCCGCGAGGGGGCAACACTGAAGCTTTCTTT. Translating gives CASSPRGGNTEAFF.

This clone was counted a few times. The chain is built from TRBV19 and TRBJ2-5; 10 bases agree with TRBD1. V lost 3 bases and J lost 4; bases outside the gene matches: 2. The germline gives CDR1 LNHDA, CDR2 SQIVND (reference sequence). This CDR3 has 14 amino acids. CDR3 region: CASSMRDRGETQYF. In DNA, the CDR3 is TGTGCCAGTAGTATGCGGGACAGGGGAGAGACCCAGTACTTC. Filled out from reference TRBV19 and TRBJ2-5, the complete variable domain reads DGGITQSPKYLFRKEGQNVTLSCEQNLNHDAMYWYRQDPGQGLRLIYYSQIVNDFQKGDIAEGYSVSREKKESFPLTVTSAQKNPTAFYLCASSMRDRGETQYFGPGTRLLVL.

The rearrangement links TRBV28 to TRBJ1-2, with D maybe TRBD1 (6 bases). The CDR3 consists of 14 residues. Trimming left V 3 bases short and J 6 bases short, with 14 bases between. In germline, CDR1 is MDHEN, CDR2 SYDVKM. The CDR3 DNA reads as TGTGCCAGCAGTTTGAACAGGGTTCAAAATGGCTACACCTTC. The encoded protein is CASSLNRVQNGYTF.

V gene TRBV11-2 combines with J gene TRBJ2-5; TRBD2 matches 8 bases. Germline lookup yields CDR1 SGHAT and CDR2 FQNNGV. The CDR3 consists of 14 residues. Trimming cost V 6 bases and J 4 bases; bases outside gene matches: 7. The CDR3 nucleotides are TGTGCCAGCAGGCATAGCGGGGAGGGAGAGACCCAGTACTTC. Its protein is CASRHSGEGETQYF.

This clone showed up just a few times. Within the sample, other DNA sequences also encode this same CDR3. The gene calls are TRBV18 and TRBJ1-5; 7 bases line up with TRBD1. This CDR3 contains 16 residues. J was trimmed by 4 bases and V by 2 bases; bases with no gene match: 8. Germline V CDR1 and CDR2: KGHSH, LQKENI. The CDR3 loop reads CASSPSRQGGNQPQHF. For the CDR3, the DNA is TGTGCCAGCTCACCATCCCGACAGGGTGGGAATCAGCCCCAGCATTTT.

The chain combines TRBV7-3 with TRBJ2-1; D possibly corresponds to TRBD2 (6 bases). Trimming cost V 1 base and J 0 bases, with 10 bases left between them. The germline V gene has CDR1 SGHTA and CDR2 FQGTGA. The CDR3 runs 16 residues. CDR3 DNA: TGTGCCAGCAGCTTAAACATCGGGAGCTCCTACAATGAGCAGTTCTTC. Amino acid sequence: CASSLNIGSSYNEQFF.

V and J are TRBV7-2 and TRBJ2-6; the D gene is possibly TRBD1 (6 bases). Looked up from germline, CDR1 is SGHTA and CDR2 is FQGNSA. CDR3 length: 18 residues. Trimming pared 3 bases from V and 0 bases from J, leaving 15 bases between. The CDR3 spells CASSLYRVGSSGANVLTF. Here the CDR3 DNA reads TGTGCCAGCAGCTTGTACAGGGTAGGAAGCTCTGGGGCCAACGTCCTGACTTTC.

The genes are TRBV28 and TRBJ1-1; no firm D call. The CDR3 contains 13 residues. V was pared by 6 bases and J by 2 bases, with 10 bases between. Per the germline V gene, CDR1 is MDHEN and CDR2 is SYDVKM. The CDR3 DNA sequence: TGTGCCAGCAGACGTACATATAACACTGAAGCTTTCTTT. It specifies CASRRTYNTEAFF.

The rearrangement joins TRBV29-1 to TRBJ2-7; D not certain. With 5 bases removed from V and 2 bases from J, the gap between germline ends came to 10 bases. The CDR3 runs to 12 residues. Germline V gives CDR1 SQVTM, CDR2 ANQGSEA. CDR3 residues: CSVRTEPYEQYF. The CDR3 bases are TGCAGCGTTCGGACCGAACCCTACGAGCAGTACTTC.

This rearrangement joins TRBV6-5 to TRBJ1-1, with D possibly being TRBD1 (6 bases). The CDR3 runs 13 residues. Germline CDR1 reads MNHEY; CDR2 reads SVGAGI. V shed 4 bases and J shed 1 base, with 7 bases lying between them. The CDR3 protein is CASSWGQNTEAFF. The CDR3 coding sequence is TGTGCCAGCAGTTGGGGACAGAACACTGAAGCTTTCTTT.

V usage is TRBV21-1 and J usage is TRBJ2-3; TRBD2 is the table's D call and was not checked against the DNA. TRBV21-1 is flagged as a pseudogene. The CDR3 extends over 15 amino acids. In DNA, the CDR3 is TGTGCCAGCAGCACCACGGGAGAGGTACCAGATACGCAGTATTTT. Protein product: CASSTTGEVPDTQYF.

In this sample, this clone turned up once. The chain links TRBV25-1 to TRBJ2-1; possible D gene TRBD1, 6 bases. CDR1 is MGHDK and CDR2 is SYGVNS in the germline V gene. The CDR3 is made up of 14 amino acids. Between the trimmed V and J ends, which lost 4 bases and 8 bases, there was a span of 15 bases. CDR3 protein: CASSVGETGHEQFF. CDR3 sequence (DNA): TGTGCCAGCAGTGTAGGGGAGACAGGTCATGAGCAGTTCTTC.

The chain combines TRBV28 with TRBJ2-3; 9 bases agree with TRBD2. The ends lost 5 bases at V and 2 bases at J; junction bases unmatched: 5. The CDR3 sequence is 15 residues long. CDR1 is MDHEN, CDR2 SYDVKM, per germline. The CDR3 coding sequence is TGTGCCAGCAGTCCTCCTAGCGGGAACACAGATACGCAGTATTTT. Translating gives CASSPPSGNTDTQYF.

The J gene is TRBJ2-5, the V gene TRBV5-1; no firm D call. Trimming shortened V by 4 bases and J by 4 bases, and 17 bases separated the two germline ends. Germline CDR1 and CDR2: SGHRS and YFSETQ. The CDR3 has 15 residues. The CDR3 here is CASSRIVAQRETQYF. In DNA form, the CDR3 reads TGCGCCAGCAGCAGAATCGTGGCCCAGAGAGAGACCCAGTACTTC.

This clone showed up just a few times. The chain employs TRBV2 and TRBJ2-2; tentatively, D is TRBD1 (6 bases). The CDR3 totals 15 residues. CDR1 and CDR2 from the germline V gene are SNHLY and FYNNEI. Between the trimmed V and J ends, which lost 4 bases and 1 base, there was a span of 10 bases. CDR3 residues: CASSAQDRNTGELFF. The CDR3 DNA follows: TGTGCCAGCAGTGCCCAGGACAGGAACACCGGGGAGCTGTTTTTT.

V usage is TRBV5-6 and J usage is TRBJ2-2, with TRBD2 identical over 8 bases. Germline values: CDR1 SGHDT, CDR2 YYEEEE. This CDR3 region has 15 residues. V shed 1 base and J 6 bases; nucleotides not matched to a gene: 5. CDR3 region: CASSLTGGPPGELFF. As DNA, the CDR3 is TGTGCCAGCAGCTTGACGGGAGGGCCACCCGGGGAGCTGTTTTTT.

The V and J genes are TRBV30 and TRBJ1-5; TRBD1 aligns across 7 bases. The CDR3 consists of 15 residues. V trimming: 3 bases; J trimming: 3 bases; junction bases outside the gene matches: 8. In germline, CDR1 is GTSNPN, CDR2 SVGIG (reference sequence). CDR3 residues: CAWSLRTGVNQPQHF. CDR3 nucleotides: TGTGCCTGGAGCCTTCGGACAGGAGTCAATCAGCCCCAGCATTTT.

On this clone itself: Other DNA sequences within the sample encode an identical CDR3. The DNA of the CDR3 is TGTGCTAGTGGTTTAGAGGGGGGCACTGAAGCTTTCTTT. Residues: CASGLEGGTEAFF. The V call is TRBV12-5, the J call TRBJ1-1; tentatively, D is TRBD1 (6 bases). CDR3 length equals 13 residues. Trimming shortened V by 3 bases and J by 4 bases, and 9 bases separated the two germline ends. Germline CDR1 LGHNT, CDR2 FRNRAP.

CDR3 amino acids: CASVGLAAYEQYF. The CDR3 DNA reads as TGTGCCAGCGTGGGACTAGCCGCCTACGAGCAGTACTTC. This chain connects TRBV7-9 to TRBJ2-7, with TRBD2 identical over 9 bases. V shed 8 bases, J shed 2 bases, and the junction held 4 bases outside the gene matches. The CDR3 totals 13 residues. Germline values: CDR1 SEHNR, CDR2 FQNEAQ (reference sequence).

V usage is TRBV29-1 and J usage is TRBJ2-1; TRBD1 aligns across 8 bases. The CDR3 totals 14 residues. The ends lost 1 base at V and 2 bases at J; junction bases unmatched: 1. In germline, CDR1 is SQVTM, CDR2 ANQGSEA. For the CDR3, the DNA is TGCAGCGTTGAAGCGGGACAGGCCTACAATGAGCAGTTCTTC. This translates into CSVEAGQAYNEQFF.

In the case of this clone: A much larger clone differs by one base, so this may be a read error. Other nucleotide sequences from this sample produce the same CDR3. The chain joins TRBV7-8 to TRBJ1-5; D not certain. Trimming stripped 3 bases from V and 1 base from J, with 4 bases between. CDR1 is SGHVS and CDR2 is FQNEAQ in the germline V gene. The CDR3 contains 13 residues. CDR3 sequence: CASSLDSNQPQHF. CDR3 coding DNA: TGTGCCAGCAGCTTGGACAGCAATCAGCCCCAGCATTTT.